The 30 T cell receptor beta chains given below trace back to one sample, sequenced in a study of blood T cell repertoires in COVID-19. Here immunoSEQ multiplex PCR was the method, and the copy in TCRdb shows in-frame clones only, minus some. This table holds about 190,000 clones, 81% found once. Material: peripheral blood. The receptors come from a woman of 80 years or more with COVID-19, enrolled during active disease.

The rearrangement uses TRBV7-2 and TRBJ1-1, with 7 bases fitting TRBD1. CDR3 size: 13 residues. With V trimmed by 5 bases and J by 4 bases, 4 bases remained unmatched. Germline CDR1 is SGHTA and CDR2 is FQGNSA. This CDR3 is CASSAHRGTEAFF. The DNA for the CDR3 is TGTGCCAGCAGCGCCCACAGGGGCACTGAAGCTTTCTTT.

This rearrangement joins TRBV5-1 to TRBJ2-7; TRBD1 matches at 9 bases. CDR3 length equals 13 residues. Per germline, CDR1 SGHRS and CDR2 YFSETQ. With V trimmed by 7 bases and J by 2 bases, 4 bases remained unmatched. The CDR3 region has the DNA TGCGCCAGCGCCCGGGACAGGGCCTACGAGCAGTACTTC. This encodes CASARDRAYEQYF.

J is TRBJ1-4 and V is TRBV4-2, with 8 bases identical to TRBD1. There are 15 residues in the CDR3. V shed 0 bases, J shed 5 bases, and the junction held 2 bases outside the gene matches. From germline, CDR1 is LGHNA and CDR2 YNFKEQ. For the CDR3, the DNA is TGTGCCAGCAGCCAAGAACGACAGGGGAATGAAAAACTGTTTTTT. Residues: CASSQERQGNEKLFF.

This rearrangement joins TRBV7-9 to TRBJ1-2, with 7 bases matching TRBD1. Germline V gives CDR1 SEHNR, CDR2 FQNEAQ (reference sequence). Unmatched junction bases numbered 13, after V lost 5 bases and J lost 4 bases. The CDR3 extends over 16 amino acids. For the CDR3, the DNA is TGTGCCAGCAGCCAGGGACAGCGGGAGGTCCTCTATGGCTACACCTTC. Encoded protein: CASSQGQREVLYGYTF.

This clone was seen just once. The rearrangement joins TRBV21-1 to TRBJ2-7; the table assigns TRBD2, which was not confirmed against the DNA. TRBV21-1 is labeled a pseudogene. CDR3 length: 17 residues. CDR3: CASSTITSGGLAYEQYF. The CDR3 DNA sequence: TGTGCCAGCAGCACCATAACTAGCGGGGGGCTCGCCTACGAGCAGTACTTC.

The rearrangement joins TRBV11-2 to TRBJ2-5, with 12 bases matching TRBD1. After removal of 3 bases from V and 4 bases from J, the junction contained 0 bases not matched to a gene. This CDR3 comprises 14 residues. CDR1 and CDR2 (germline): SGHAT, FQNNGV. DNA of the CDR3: TGTGCCAGCAGCTTGGGACAGGGGGCAGAGACCCAGTACTTC. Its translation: CASSLGQGAETQYF.

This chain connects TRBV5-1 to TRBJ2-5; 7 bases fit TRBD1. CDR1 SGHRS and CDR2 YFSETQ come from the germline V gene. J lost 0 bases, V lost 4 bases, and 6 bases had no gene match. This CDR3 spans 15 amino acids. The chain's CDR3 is CASSPGTEYQETQYF. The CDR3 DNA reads TGCGCCAGCAGCCCGGGGACAGAGTACCAAGAGACCCAGTACTTC. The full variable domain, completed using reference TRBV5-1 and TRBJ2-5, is KAGVTQTPRYLIKTRGQQVTLSCSPISGHRSVSWYQQTPGQGLQFLFEYFSETQRNKGNFPGRFSGRQFSNSRSEMNVSTLELGDSALYLCASSPGTEYQETQYFGPGTRLLVL.

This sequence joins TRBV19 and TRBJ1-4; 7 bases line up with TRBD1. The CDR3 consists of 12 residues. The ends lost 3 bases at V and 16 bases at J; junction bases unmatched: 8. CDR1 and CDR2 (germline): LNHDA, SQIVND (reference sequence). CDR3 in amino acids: CASSMLDRLPFF. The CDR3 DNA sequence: TGTGCCAGTAGTATGCTGGACAGGCTCCCGTTTTTT.

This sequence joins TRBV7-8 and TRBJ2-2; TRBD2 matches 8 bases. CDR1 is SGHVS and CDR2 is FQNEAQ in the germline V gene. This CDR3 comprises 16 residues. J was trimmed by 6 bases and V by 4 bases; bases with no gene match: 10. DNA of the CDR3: TGTGCCAGCAGCTACCCCGGGAGGGGTAGGGCCGGGGAGCTGTTTTTT. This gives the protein CASSYPGRGRAGELFF.

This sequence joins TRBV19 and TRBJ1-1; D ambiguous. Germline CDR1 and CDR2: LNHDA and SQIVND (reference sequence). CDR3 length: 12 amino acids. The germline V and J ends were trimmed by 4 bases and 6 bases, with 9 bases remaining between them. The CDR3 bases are TGTGCCAGTAGTACGACAATCGCTGAAGCTTTCTTT. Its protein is CASSTTIAEAFF.

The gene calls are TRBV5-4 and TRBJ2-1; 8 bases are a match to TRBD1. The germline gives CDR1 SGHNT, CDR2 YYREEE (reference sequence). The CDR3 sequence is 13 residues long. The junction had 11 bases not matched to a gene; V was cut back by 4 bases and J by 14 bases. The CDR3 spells CASSLKDRAEEFF. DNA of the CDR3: TGTGCCAGCAGCCTAAAGGACAGGGCGGAAGAGTTCTTC.

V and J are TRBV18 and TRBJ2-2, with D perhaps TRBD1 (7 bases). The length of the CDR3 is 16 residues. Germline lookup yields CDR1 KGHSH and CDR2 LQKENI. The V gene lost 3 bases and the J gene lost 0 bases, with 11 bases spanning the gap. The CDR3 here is CASSPQGGSNTGELFF. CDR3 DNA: TGTGCCAGCTCACCCCAGGGGGGATCGAACACCGGGGAGCTGTTTTTT.

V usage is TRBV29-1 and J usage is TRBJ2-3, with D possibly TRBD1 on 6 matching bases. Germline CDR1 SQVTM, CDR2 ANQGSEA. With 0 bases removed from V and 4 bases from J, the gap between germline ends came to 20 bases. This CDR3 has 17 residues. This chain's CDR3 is CSVEDPSQGAGADTQYF. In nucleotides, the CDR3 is TGCAGCGTTGAAGACCCCTCACAGGGTGCCGGAGCAGATACGCAGTATTTT.

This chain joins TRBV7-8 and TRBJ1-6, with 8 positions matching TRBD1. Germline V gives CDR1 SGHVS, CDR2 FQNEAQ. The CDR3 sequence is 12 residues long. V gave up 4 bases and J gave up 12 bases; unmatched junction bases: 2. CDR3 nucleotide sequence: TGTGCCAGCAGCTCGACAGGGGAACCCCTCCACTTT. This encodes CASSSTGEPLHF. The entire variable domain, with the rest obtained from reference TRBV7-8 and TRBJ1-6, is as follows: GAGVSQSPRYKVAKRGQDVALRCDPISGHVSLFWYQQALGQGPEFLTYFQNEAQLDKSGLPSDRFFAERPEGSVSTLKIQRTQQEDSAVYLCASSSTGEPLHFGNGTRLTVT.

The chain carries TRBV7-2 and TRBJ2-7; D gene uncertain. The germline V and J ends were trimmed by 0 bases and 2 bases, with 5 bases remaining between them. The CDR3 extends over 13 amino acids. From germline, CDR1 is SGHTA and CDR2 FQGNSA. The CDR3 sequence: CASSLAPTYEQYF. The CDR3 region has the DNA TGTGCCAGCAGCTTAGCGCCTACCTACGAGCAGTACTTC.

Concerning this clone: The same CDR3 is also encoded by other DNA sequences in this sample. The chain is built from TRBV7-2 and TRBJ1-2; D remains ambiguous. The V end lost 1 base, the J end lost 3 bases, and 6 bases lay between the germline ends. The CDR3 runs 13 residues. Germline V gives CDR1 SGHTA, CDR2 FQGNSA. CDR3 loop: CASSLGRDYGYTF. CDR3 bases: TGTGCCAGCAGCTTAGGCCGGGACTATGGCTACACCTTC. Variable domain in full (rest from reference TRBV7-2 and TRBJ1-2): GAGVSQSPSNKVTEKGKDVELRCDPISGHTALYWYRQSLGQGLEFLIYFQGNSAPDKSGLPSDRFSAERTGGSVSTLTIQRTQQEDSAVYLCASSLGRDYGYTFGSGTRLTVV.

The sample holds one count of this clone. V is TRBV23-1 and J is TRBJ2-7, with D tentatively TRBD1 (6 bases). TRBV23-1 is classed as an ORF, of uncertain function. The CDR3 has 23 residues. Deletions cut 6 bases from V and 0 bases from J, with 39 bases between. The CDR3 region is CASRNTGTTSGDSPKLSSYEQYF. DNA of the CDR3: TGCGCCAGCAGGAATACAGGGACGACCTCAGGCGACAGCCCAAAATTAAGCTCCTACGAGCAGTACTTC.

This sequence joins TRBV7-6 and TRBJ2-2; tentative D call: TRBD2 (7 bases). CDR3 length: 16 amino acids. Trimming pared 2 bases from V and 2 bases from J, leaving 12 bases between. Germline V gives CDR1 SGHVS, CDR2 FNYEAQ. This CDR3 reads CASSLYRGANTGELFF. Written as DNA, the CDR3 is TGTGCCAGCAGCTTATATCGGGGGGCTAACACCGGGGAGCTGTTTTTT. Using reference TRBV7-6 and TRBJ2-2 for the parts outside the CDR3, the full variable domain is GAGVSQSPRYKVTKRGQDVALRCDPISGHVSLYWYRQALGQGPEFLTYFNYEAQQDKSGLPNDRFSAERPEGSISTLTIQRTEQRDSAMYRCASSLYRGANTGELFFGEGSRLTVL.

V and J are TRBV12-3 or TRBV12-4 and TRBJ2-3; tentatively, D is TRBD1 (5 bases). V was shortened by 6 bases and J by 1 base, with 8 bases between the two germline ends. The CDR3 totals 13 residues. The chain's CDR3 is CASSQGGTDTQYF. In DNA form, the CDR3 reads TGTGCCAGCAGCCAGGGTGGCACAGATACGCAGTATTTT.

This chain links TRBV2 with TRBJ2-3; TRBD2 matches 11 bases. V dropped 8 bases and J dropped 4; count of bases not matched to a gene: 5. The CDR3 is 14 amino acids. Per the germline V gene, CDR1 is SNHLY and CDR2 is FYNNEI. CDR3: CASLSGGASDTQYF. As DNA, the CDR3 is TGTGCCAGCCTTAGCGGGGGGGCTTCAGATACGCAGTATTTT.

The CDR3: CASRGASGSYEQYF. The CDR3 DNA reads TGTGCCAGCAGGGGGGCTAGCGGGAGTTACGAGCAGTACTTC. The chain links TRBV28 to TRBJ2-7; TRBD2 matches 10 bases. The CDR3 length is 14 residues. The germline CDR1 and CDR2 sequences are MDHEN and SYDVKM. The trim removed 6 bases at V and 4 bases at J, leaving 6 bases unmatched.

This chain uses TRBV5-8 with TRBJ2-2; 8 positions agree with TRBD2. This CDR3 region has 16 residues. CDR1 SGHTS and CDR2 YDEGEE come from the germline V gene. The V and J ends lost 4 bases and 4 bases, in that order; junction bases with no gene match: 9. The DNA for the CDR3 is TGTGCCAGCAGCCGGGAGGGCGGGGGCAGCACCGGGGAGCTGTTTTTT. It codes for CASSREGGGSTGELFF.

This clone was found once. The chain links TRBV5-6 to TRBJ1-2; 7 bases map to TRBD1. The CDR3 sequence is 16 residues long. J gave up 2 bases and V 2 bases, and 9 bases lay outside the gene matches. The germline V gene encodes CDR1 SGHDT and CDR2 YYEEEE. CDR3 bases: TGTGCCAGCAGCTTACTCCTTGACAGGGCCAACTATGGCTACACCTTC. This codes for CASSLLLDRANYGYTF.

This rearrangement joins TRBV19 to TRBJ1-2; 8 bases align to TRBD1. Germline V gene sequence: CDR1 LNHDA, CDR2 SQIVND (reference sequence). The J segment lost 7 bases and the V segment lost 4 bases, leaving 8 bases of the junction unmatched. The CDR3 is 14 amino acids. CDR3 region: CASSNSGGVGGYTF. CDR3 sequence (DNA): TGTGCCAGTAGTAATTCAGGGGGCGTTGGTGGCTACACCTTC. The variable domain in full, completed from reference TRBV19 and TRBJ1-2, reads DGGITQSPKYLFRKEGQNVTLSCEQNLNHDAMYWYRQDPGQGLRLIYYSQIVNDFQKGDIAEGYSVSREKKESFPLTVTSAQKNPTAFYLCASSNSGGVGGYTFGSGTRLTVV.

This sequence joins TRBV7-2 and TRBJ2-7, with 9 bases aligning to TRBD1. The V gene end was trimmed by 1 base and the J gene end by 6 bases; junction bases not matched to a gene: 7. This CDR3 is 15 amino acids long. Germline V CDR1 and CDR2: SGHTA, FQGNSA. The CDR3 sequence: CASSLVSGQGFEQYF. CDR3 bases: TGTGCCAGCAGCTTAGTATCTGGACAGGGGTTCGAGCAGTACTTC.

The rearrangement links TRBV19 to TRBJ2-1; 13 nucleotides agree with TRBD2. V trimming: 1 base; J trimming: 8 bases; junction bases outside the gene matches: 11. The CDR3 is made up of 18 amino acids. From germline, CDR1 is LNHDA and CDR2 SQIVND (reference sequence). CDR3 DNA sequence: TGTGCCAGTAGTATAGCCGGACTAGCGGGAGCCTCCCGGGATGAGCAGTTCTTC. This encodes CASSIAGLAGASRDEQFF.

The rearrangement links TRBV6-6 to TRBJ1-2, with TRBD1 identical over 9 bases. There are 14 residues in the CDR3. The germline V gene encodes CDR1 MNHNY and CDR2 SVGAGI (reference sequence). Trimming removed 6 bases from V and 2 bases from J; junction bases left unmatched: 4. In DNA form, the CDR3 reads TGTGCCAGCAGGGCCACAGGGGGCAACTATGGCTACACCTTC. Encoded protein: CASRATGGNYGYTF.

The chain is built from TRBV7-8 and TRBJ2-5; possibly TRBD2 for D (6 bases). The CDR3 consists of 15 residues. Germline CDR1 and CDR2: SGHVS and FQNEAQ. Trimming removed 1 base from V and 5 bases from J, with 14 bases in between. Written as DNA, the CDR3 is TGTGCCAGCAGCTTAGGGCTCTCGGACTATGAGACCCAGTACTTC. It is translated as CASSLGLSDYETQYF.

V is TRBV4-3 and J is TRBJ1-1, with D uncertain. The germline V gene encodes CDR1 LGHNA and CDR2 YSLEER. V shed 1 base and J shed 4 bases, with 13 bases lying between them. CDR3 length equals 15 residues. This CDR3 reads CASSQGAAGSTEAFF. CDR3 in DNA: TGCGCCAGCAGCCAAGGTGCTGCCGGGAGCACTGAAGCTTTCTTT.

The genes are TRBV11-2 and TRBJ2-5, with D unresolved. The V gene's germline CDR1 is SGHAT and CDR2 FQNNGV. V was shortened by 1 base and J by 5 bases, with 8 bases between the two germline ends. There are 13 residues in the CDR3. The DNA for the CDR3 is TGTGCCAGCAGCTTAGCTAACCCTGAGACCCAGTACTTC. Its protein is CASSLANPETQYF.